This passage covers 23 T cell receptor beta chains from one sample sequenced in a study of monozygotic twins with inflammatory bowel disease. TCRdb re-called the 5' RACE reads and catalogs CDR3 proteins one per entry, DNA excluded. The table lists 350,000 to 550,000 distinct CDR3 sequences, with roughly 2.3% in the top ten. The sequencing input was blood. The receptors come from a human donor with ulcerative colitis or Crohn's disease, or a healthy co-twin of an affected twin (not recorded which).

J is TRBJ1-1 and V is TRBV6-2 or TRBV6-3; TCRdb returns TRBD1, unconfirmable since there is no DNA. Germline values: CDR1 MNHEY, CDR2 SVGEGT. The CDR3 contains 12 residues. CDR3 sequence reads: CASGGQGSVAFF.

The chain joins TRBV6-5 to TRBJ2-3; without DNA, the TCRdb call of TRBD2 cannot be checked. CDR3 length: 18 residues. The germline V gene encodes CDR1 MNHEY and CDR2 SVGAGI. CDR3 sequence: CASSYPRQGPGPSDTQYF.

V usage is TRBV7-2 and J usage is TRBJ2-7; the D call from TCRdb, TRBD1, cannot be confirmed without DNA. From germline, CDR1 is SGHTA and CDR2 FQGNSA. This CDR3 is built from 14 residues. CDR3 sequence: CASSVRTDLYEQYF.

This chain uses TRBV30 with TRBJ2-3; TCRdb indicates TRBD2, and absent DNA this call remains unverified. Germline V gene lookup returns CDR1 GTSNPN and CDR2 SVGIG (reference sequence). The CDR3 contains 16 residues. The CDR3 region is CAWTTGASGATDTQYF.

This sequence joins TRBV20-1 and TRBJ1-1; TCRdb's D call of TRBD1 is untestable without DNA. Germline V gives CDR1 DFQATT, CDR2 SNEGSKA (reference sequence). CDR3 size: 15 residues. The chain's CDR3 is CSANGPLQGNTEAFF.

The genes are TRBV20-1 and TRBJ1-5; as DNA is missing, the TRBD1 call by TCRdb cannot be tested. The germline gives CDR1 DFQATT, CDR2 SNEGSKA (reference sequence). CDR3 length: 15 amino acids. The CDR3 here is CSAGGGTAVHQPQHF.

The rearrangement joins TRBV5-6 to TRBJ2-5; the D call of TRBD1 rests on TCRdb alone, since no DNA is present to check it. The CDR3 is 15 amino acids. The germline V gene encodes CDR1 SGHDT and CDR2 YYEEEE. The chain's CDR3 is CASRFREQGGETQYF.

The rearrangement links TRBV7-9 to TRBJ2-1. Germline lookup yields CDR1 SEHNR and CDR2 FQNEAQ (reference sequence). CDR3 length equals 14 residues. This CDR3 is CASSLAIAYNEQFF. Drawing the rest from reference TRBV7-9 and TRBJ2-1, the complete variable domain is DTGVSQNPRHKITKRGQNVTFRCDPISEHNRLYWYRQTLGQGPEFLTYFQNEAQLEKSRLLSDRFSAERPKGSFSTLEIQRTEQGDSAMYLCASSLAIAYNEQFFGPGTRLTVL.

CDR3 amino acids: CASSTRQGADIQYF. V is TRBV7-9 and J is TRBJ2-4; TCRdb's D call of TRBD1 is untestable without DNA. The CDR3 is 14 residues long. CDR1 and CDR2 from the germline V gene are SEHNR and FQNEAQ (reference sequence).

The chain employs TRBV20-1 and TRBJ2-4; TCRdb's assignment of TRBD1 cannot be checked, as there is no DNA. The CDR3 consists of 14 residues. The V gene's germline CDR1 is DFQATT and CDR2 SNEGSKA (reference sequence). The CDR3: CSARDSTGADIQYF.

V and J are TRBV27 and TRBJ2-2; as DNA is missing, the TRBD1 call by TCRdb cannot be tested. Per the germline V gene, CDR1 is MNHEY and CDR2 is SMNVEV (reference sequence). The CDR3 is made up of 17 amino acids. This CDR3 reads CASSNSGQTTNTGELFF.

CDR3 amino acids: CASSSDRAADTQYF. The rearrangement joins TRBV7-7 to TRBJ2-3; TCRdb indicates TRBD1, and absent DNA this call remains unverified. Germline CDR1 and CDR2: SSHAT and FNYEAQ (reference sequence). This CDR3 contains 14 residues.

The rearrangement uses TRBV5-4 and TRBJ2-2. Germline-derived CDR1 and CDR2 are SGHNT and YYREEE (reference sequence). The CDR3 length is 12 residues. CDR3: CASSPVIGELFF.

The chain combines TRBV6-5 with TRBJ1-1. Germline V CDR1 and CDR2: MNHEY, SVGAGI. CDR3 length equals 18 residues. Here the CDR3 reads CASSSRVLTVRGSTEAFF.

This rearrangement joins TRBV20-1 to TRBJ2-3; absent DNA, TCRdb's TRBD2 call cannot be checked. Germline V gives CDR1 DFQATT, CDR2 SNEGSKA (reference sequence). This CDR3 spans 18 amino acids. The CDR3 loop is CSARDAGTSFLSYGTQYF.

The rearrangement links TRBV7-8 to TRBJ2-7. This CDR3 comprises 15 residues. The germline V gene has CDR1 SGHVS and CDR2 FQNEAQ. CDR3 amino acids: CASSFPFEGSYEQYF.

The rearrangement joins TRBV6-2 or TRBV6-3 to TRBJ1-1; lacking DNA, the TRBD1 call made by TCRdb goes unchecked. The CDR3 length is 13 residues. CDR1 is MNHEY, CDR2 SVGEGT, per germline. CDR3 region: CASSKTGKTEAFF.

CDR3 sequence reads: CASSLTLNEQYF. The V and J genes are TRBV6-1 and TRBJ2-7; no DNA is available, so the TRBD1 call from TCRdb remains unchecked. This CDR3 has 12 residues. Germline CDR1 MNHNS, CDR2 SASEGT.

The chain joins TRBV7-9 to TRBJ1-2; the TRBD1 assignment by TCRdb is unverifiable without DNA. Per the germline V gene, CDR1 is SEHNR and CDR2 is FQNEAQ (reference sequence). The CDR3 loop spans 13 amino acids. CDR3: CASSLQGHYGYTF.

This sequence joins TRBV12-3 or TRBV12-4 and TRBJ1-6. The CDR3 has 15 amino acids. The CDR3 spells CASSLLGQGHSPLHF.

The chain is built from TRBV20-1 and TRBJ1-1; the D gene TCRdb calls, TRBD1, cannot be checked with no DNA. This CDR3 is 11 amino acids long. The germline V gene encodes CDR1 DFQATT and CDR2 SNEGSKA (reference sequence). The CDR3 spells CSAPRQNEAFF.

The genes are TRBV5-4 and TRBJ2-4; the D call from TCRdb, TRBD1, cannot be confirmed without DNA. This CDR3 has 16 amino acids. Germline assignment: CDR1 SGHNT and CDR2 YYREEE (reference sequence). The CDR3 reads CASSAAEDRRKNIQYF.

This sequence joins TRBV20-1 and TRBJ2-2; the D call of TRBD2 rests on TCRdb alone, since no DNA is present to check it. The CDR3 is 14 residues long. The germline V gene has CDR1 DFQATT and CDR2 SNEGSKA (reference sequence). CDR3 region: CSARTITNTGELFF.